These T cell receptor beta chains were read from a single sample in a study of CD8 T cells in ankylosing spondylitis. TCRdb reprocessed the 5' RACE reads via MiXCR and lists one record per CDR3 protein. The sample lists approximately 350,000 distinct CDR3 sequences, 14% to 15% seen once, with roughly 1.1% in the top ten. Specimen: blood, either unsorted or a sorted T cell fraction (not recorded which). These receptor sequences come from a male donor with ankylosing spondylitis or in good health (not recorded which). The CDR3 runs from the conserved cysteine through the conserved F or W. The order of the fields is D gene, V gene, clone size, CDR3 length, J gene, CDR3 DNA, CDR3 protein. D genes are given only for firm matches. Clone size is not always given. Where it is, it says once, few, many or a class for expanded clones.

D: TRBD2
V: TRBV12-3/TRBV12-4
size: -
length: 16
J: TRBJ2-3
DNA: TGTGCCAGCAGCCCTAGCGGGGGGCTCCTCGGGGATACGCAGTATTTT
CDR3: CASSPSGGLLGDTQYF

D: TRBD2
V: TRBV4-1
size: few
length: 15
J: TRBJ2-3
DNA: TGCGCCAGCAGCCAGACCGGACTAGCCGCAGATACGCAGTATTTT
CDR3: CASSQTGLAADTQYF

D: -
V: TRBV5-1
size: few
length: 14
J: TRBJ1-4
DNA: TGCGCCAGCAGCCAAGAACAGGGTCGGGAAAAACTGTTTTTT
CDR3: CASSQEQGREKLFF

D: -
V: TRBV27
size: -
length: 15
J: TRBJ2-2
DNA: TGTGCCAGCAGTGAAGGGGGGGCCCGCGCCGGGGAGCTGTTTTTT
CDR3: CASSEGGARAGELFF

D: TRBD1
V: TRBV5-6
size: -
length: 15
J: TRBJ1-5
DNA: TGTGCCAGCAGCCTGGGAGGGACAGTGAATCAGCCCCAGCATTTT
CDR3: CASSLGGTVNQPQHF

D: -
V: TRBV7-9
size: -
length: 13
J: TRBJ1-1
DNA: TGTGCCAGCGCCTGGAGAGGGGACACTGAAGCTTTCTTT
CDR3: CASAWRGDTEAFF

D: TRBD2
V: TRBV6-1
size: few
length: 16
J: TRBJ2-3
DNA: TGTGCCAGCAGTCTAACCGGACTAGCGAGCGCAGATACGCAGTATTTT
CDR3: CASSLTGLASADTQYF

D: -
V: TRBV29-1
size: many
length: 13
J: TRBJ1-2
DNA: TGCAGCGTAAATCCAGGGTCTTGGTATGGCTACACCTTC
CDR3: CSVNPGSWYGYTF

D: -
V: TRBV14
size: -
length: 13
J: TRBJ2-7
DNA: TGTGCCAGCAGCCAGGATACCTCAGGGGTTCAGTACTTC
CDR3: CASSQDTSGVQYF

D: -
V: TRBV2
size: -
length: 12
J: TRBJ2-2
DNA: TGTGCCAGCAGTGGGCACACCGGGGAGCTGTTTTTT
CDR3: CASSGHTGELFF

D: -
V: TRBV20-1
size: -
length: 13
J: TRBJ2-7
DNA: TGCAGTGCCTGGGGCATCCAATCCTACGAGCAGTACTTC
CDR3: CSAWGIQSYEQYF

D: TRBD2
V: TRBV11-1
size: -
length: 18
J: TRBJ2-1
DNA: TGTGCCAGCAGCCCTGAACGGGGGCGGGAGGGCCCCAGGAGTGAGCAGTTCTTC
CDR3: CASSPERGREGPRSEQFF

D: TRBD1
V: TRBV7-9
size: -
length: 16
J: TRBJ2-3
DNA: TGTGCCAGCAGCTCCCGGACAGGGGGCGCGCCAGATACGCAGTATTTT
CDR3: CASSSRTGGAPDTQYF

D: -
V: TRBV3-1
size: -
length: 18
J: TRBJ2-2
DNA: TGTGCCAGCAGCCAACCTAGGACGGGGATGTTGGGAACCGGGGAGCTGTTTTTT
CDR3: CASSQPRTGMLGTGELFF

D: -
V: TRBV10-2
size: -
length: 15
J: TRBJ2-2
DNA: TGCGCCAGCAAAGTCATGGGACTCAACACCGGGGAGCTGTTTTTT
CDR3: CASKVMGLNTGELFF

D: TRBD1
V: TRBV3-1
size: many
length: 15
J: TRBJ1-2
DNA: TGTGCCAGCAGCCAAGACCTGGGACAGCTGTATGGCTACACCTTC
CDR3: CASSQDLGQLYGYTF

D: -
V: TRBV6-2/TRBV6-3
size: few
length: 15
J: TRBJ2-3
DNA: TGTGCCAGCAGTTCCCCCCGACACCTCACAGATACGCAGTATTTT
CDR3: CASSSPRHLTDTQYF

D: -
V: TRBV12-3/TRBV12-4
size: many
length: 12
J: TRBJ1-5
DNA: TGTGCCAGCAGTTCACCAGAGCAGCCCCAGCATTTT
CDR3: CASSSPEQPQHF

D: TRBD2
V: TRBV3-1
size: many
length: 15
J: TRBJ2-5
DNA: TGTGCCAGCAGCCAAGATGGTGGGGGGGGAGGGACCCAGTACTTC
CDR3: CASSQDGGGGGTQYF

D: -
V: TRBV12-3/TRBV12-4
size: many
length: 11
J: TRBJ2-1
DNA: TGTGCCAGCAGTTTGTGGGAGAAGCAGTTCTTC
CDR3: CASSLWEKQFF

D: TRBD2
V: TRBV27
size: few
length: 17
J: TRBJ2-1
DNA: TGTGCCAGCAGCCAAGGACTAGCGGGGGACCAAAACAATGAGCAGTTCTTC
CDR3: CASSQGLAGDQNNEQFF

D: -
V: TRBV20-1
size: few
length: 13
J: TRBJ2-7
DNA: TGCAGTGCTAGAGCTACAGGGATCTACGAGCAGTACTTC
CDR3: CSARATGIYEQYF

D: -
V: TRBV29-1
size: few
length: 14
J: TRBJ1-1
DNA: TGCAGCGTCCTCCCCGGGGGGCCGAACACTGAAGCTTTCTTT
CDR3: CSVLPGGPNTEAFF

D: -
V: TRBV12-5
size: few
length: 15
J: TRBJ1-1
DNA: TGTGCTAGTGGTTTATTGACGGGAATAGGGACTGAAGCTTTCTTT
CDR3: CASGLLTGIGTEAFF

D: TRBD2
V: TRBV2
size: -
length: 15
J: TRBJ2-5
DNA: TGTGCCAGCAGTTCCCTTCTGGGGGGGAAAGAGACCCAGTACTTC
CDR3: CASSSLLGGKETQYF

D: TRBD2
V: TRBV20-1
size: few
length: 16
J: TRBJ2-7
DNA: TGCAGTGCTAGAGATCCTTCTAGCGGGAGCACCTACGAGCAGTACTTC
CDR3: CSARDPSSGSTYEQYF

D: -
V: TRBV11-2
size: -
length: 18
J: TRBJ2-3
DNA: TGTGCCAGCAGCTTAGAGGGTCGGGGGTCCCTCAGCACAGATACGCAGTATTTT
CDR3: CASSLEGRGSLSTDTQYF

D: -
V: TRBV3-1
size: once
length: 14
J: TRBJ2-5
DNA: TGTGCCAGCAGCCAAGATCTGGGGGGTGGGACCCAGTACTTC
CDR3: CASSQDLGGGTQYF

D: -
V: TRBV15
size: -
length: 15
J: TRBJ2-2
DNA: TGTGCCACCAGCAGTACTCAGGGTGAGGCCGGGGAGCTGTTTTTT
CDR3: CATSSTQGEAGELFF

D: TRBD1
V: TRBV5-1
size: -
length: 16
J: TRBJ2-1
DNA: TGCGCCAGCAGCCTGACAGGGGCCTCCAATAGGGATGAGCAGTTCTTC
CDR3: CASSLTGASNRDEQFF

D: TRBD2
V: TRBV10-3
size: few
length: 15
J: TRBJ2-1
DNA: TGTGCCATCAGCCTCAGGGCGGGAGCGGGGAATGAGCAGTTCTTC
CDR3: CAISLRAGAGNEQFF

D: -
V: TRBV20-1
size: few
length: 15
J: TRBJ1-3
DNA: TGCAGTGCTACAGCGGGACACTTCTCTGGAAACACCATATATTTT
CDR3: CSATAGHFSGNTIYF

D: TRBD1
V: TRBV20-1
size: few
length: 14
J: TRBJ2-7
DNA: TGCAGTGCCGTTTCGTCAGGGGGTTCCTACGAGCAGTACTTC
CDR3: CSAVSSGGSYEQYF

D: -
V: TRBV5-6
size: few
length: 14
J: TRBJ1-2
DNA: TGTGCCAGCAACCCCCGTGGGCACCTCTATGGCTACACCTTC
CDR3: CASNPRGHLYGYTF

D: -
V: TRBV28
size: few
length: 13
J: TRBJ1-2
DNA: TGTGCCACGTTGGAACCTTATAACTATGGCTACACCTTC
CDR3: CATLEPYNYGYTF

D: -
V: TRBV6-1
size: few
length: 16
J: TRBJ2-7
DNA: TGTGCCAGCAGCCCCGTGGTGGTCGTCGAGGCCTACGAGCAGTACTTC
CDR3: CASSPVVVVEAYEQYF

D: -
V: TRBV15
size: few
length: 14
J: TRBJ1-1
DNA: TGTGCCACCAGCAGGAGGAGTCAGGACACTGAAGCTTTCTTT
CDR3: CATSRRSQDTEAFF

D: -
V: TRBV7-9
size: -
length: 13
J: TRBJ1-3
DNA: TGTGCCAGCGGCACACCAAAGGGGGACACCATATATTTT
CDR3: CASGTPKGDTIYF

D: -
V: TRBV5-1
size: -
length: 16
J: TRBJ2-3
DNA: TGCGCCAGCAGCTTTAAACAGGGAGTTGGCGCAGATACGCAGTATTTT
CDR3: CASSFKQGVGADTQYF

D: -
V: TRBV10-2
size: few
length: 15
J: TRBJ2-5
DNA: TGCGCCAGCAGTGATGTACCAGGGGTACAAGAGACCCAGTACTTC
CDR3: CASSDVPGVQETQYF

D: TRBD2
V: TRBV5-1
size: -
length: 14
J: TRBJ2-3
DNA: TGCGCCAGCAGACCTGACGGGAGGGGGGATACGCAGTATTTT
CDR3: CASRPDGRGDTQYF

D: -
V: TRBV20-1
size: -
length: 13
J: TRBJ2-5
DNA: TGCAGTGCTAGATTTTCAGTTCGGGAGACCCAGTACTTC
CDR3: CSARFSVRETQYF

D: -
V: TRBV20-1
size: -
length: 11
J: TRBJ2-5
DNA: TGCAGTGCCCTTATACAAGAGACCCAGTACTTC
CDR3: CSALIQETQYF

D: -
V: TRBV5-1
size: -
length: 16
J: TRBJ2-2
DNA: TGCGCCAGCAGCTTTACAGCGATTCACGACACCGGGGAGCTGTTTTTT
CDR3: CASSFTAIHDTGELFF

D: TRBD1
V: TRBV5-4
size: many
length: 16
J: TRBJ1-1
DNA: TGTGCCAGCAGCTTGGGAGGGCGGACAGGGGTCACTGAAGCTTTCTTT
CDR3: CASSLGGRTGVTEAFF

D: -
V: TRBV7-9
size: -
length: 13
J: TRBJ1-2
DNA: TGTGCCAGCAGCTTACCCCAGCTACGGGGCTACACCTTC
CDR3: CASSLPQLRGYTF

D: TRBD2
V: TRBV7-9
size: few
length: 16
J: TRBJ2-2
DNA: TGTGCCAGCAGCGTCTTCAGCGGGAGAGTATTCGGGGAGCTGTTTTTT
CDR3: CASSVFSGRVFGELFF

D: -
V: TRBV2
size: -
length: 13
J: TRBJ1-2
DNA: TGTGCCAGCAGTGAAGAACGGCGGAGTGGCTACACCTTC
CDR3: CASSEERRSGYTF

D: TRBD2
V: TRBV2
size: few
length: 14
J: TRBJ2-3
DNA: TGTGCCAGCAGCGGGGGGGCCGGCACAGATACGCAGTATTTT
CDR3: CASSGGAGTDTQYF

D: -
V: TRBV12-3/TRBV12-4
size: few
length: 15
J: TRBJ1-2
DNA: TGTGCCAGCAGCTCTACAGGGAGGGCTGACTATGGCTACACCTTC
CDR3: CASSSTGRADYGYTF

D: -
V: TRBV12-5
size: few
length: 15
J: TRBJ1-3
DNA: TGTGCTAGTGGTTTGGGGGCGAACTCTGGAAACACCATATATTTT
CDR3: CASGLGANSGNTIYF

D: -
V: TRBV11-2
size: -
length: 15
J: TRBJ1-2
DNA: TGTGCCAGCAGCCTTTCTTTTTCAGAGCGCTATGGCTACACCTTC
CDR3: CASSLSFSERYGYTF

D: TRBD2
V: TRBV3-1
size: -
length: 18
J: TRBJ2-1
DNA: TGTGCCAGCAGCCAAGAGGGACTAGCGGGGGGCACCTACAATGAGCAGTTCTTC
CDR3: CASSQEGLAGGTYNEQFF

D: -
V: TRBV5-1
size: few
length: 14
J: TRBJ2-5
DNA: TGCGCCAGCAGCCACTCTCGAGGCCAAGAGACCCAGTACTTC
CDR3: CASSHSRGQETQYF

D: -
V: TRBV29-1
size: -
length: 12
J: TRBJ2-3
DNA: TGCAGCGTTGAAGAAGGACCCGATACGCAGTATTTT
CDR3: CSVEEGPDTQYF

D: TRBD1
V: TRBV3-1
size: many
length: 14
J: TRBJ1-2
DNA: TGTGCCAGCAGGGGACAGGGGCTCAACTATGGCTACACCTTC
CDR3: CASRGQGLNYGYTF

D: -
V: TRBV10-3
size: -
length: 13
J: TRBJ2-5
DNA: TGTGCCATCGGGTTGGCGGGGAAAGAGACCCAGTACTTC
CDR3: CAIGLAGKETQYF